The following is a T cell receptor (beta chain) sequence with its context. Its antigen is not known. Germline V CDR1 and CDR2: MNHNY, SVGAGI (reference sequence). CDR3 length: 15 amino acids. V lost 5 bases, J lost 0 bases, and 12 bases lay in between. The data were taken from a study of cytomegalovirus exposure and HLA in healthy donors. General observations from the study: A missense variant in DCLRE1C was later tied to TCR beta V- and J-gene trimming.

Vbeta (60) and Jbeta (13) primers were used in the PCR. Clones were read by immunoSEQ multiplex PCR, and TCRdb kept only the in-frame ones, dropping some. Here the sample spans about 55,000 clones, 75% to 80% being singletons. Sequencing was performed on PBMCs. The TCR comes from a female donor in good health and CMV-seronegative. The V call is TRBV6-6, the J call TRBJ2-3, with a tentative D call TRBD2 (6 bases). CDR3 bases: TGTGCCAGCAGTACGGACTACCGAAGCACAGATACGCAGTATTTT. Protein: CASSTDYRSTDTQYF.